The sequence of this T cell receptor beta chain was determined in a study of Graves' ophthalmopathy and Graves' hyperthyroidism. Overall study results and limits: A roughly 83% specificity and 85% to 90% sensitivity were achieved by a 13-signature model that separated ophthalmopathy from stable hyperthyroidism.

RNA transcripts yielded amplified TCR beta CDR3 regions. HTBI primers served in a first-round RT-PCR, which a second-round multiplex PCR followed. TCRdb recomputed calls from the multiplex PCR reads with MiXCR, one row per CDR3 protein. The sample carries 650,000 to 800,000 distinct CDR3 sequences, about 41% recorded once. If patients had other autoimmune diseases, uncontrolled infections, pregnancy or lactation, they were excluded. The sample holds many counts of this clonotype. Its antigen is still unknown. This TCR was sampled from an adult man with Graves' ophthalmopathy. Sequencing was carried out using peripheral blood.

The CDR3 bases are TGTGCCTCCAAGAAGACTAGCGGTTCCTACGAGCAGTACTTC. Protein product: CASKKTSGSYEQYF. The chain combines TRBV19 with TRBJ2-7, with 9 bases aligning to TRBD2. The CDR3 loop spans 14 amino acids. V was pared by 11 bases and J by 1 base, with 9 bases of the junction left unmatched. CDR1 is LNHDA and CDR2 is SQIVND in the germline V gene (reference sequence).